This entry lists 27 T cell receptor beta chains sequenced from one sample in a study of graft-versus-host responses after intestinal transplantation. No antigen has been identified for these receptors. This table comes from immunoSEQ multiplex PCR, and its TCRdb copy is limited to in-frame clones, with some not included. The data hold some 120,000 clones, with around nine tenths observed a single time. The sample consisted of unstimulated CD4+ T cells sorted from spleen or lymph node cells, taken before intestinal transplant. The source of these receptors is a human donor who received an intestinal transplant.

The chain couples TRBV5-6 to TRBJ2-7; no reliable D call. CDR1 and CDR2 (germline): SGHDT, YYEEEE. Trimming shortened V by 0 bases and J by 4 bases, and 5 bases separated the two germline ends. This CDR3 region has 12 residues. The CDR3 sequence is CASSLGGYEQYF. The CDR3 DNA follows: TGTGCCAGCAGCTTGGGCGGATACGAGCAGTACTTC.

The chain carries TRBV6-4 and TRBJ2-1; D assignment may be TRBD1 or TRBD2 (5 bases each). The germline V gene has CDR1 MRHNA and CDR2 SNTAGT. Trimming pared 5 bases from V and 6 bases from J, leaving 14 bases between. CDR3 size: 14 residues. Here the CDR3 DNA reads TGTGCCAGCAGTCCCGGGACCACAGGCAATGAGCAGTTCTTC. It translates to CASSPGTTGNEQFF.

The chain is built from TRBV29-1 and TRBJ1-1; 7 bases align to TRBD1. This CDR3 has 15 amino acids. The J segment lost 2 bases and the V segment lost 4 bases, leaving 10 bases of the junction unmatched. Germline V lookup: CDR1 SQVTM, CDR2 ANQGSEA. The CDR3 protein is CSVVAGGFRNTEAFF. DNA of the CDR3: TGCAGCGTTGTGGCAGGGGGGTTTCGAAACACTGAAGCTTTCTTT.

The V gene is TRBV10-2, the J gene TRBJ1-3; D might be TRBD1 (5 bases). CDR1 and CDR2 (germline): WSHSY, SAAADI. V was clipped by 3 bases and J by 1 base, with 10 bases between them. This CDR3 contains 15 residues. CDR3 DNA sequence: TGCGCCAGCAGTGATGGGGGAAGATCTGGAAACACCATATATTTT. It specifies CASSDGGRSGNTIYF.

The J gene is TRBJ2-4, the V gene TRBV6-4; 8 bases map to TRBD1. CDR3 length: 16 residues. Germline trimming cut 2 bases from V and 4 bases from J; bases unmatched to any gene: 7. Germline CDR1 reads MRHNA; CDR2 reads SNTAGT. The CDR3 region is CASSDPDREPKNIQYF. CDR3 nucleotide sequence: TGTGCCAGCAGTGACCCGGACAGGGAGCCGAAAAACATTCAGTACTTC.

This chain connects TRBV27 to TRBJ1-4; 9 nucleotides line up with TRBD1. Germline V gives CDR1 MNHEY, CDR2 SMNVEV (reference sequence). The V and J ends lost 8 bases and 8 bases, in that order; junction bases with no gene match: 3. The CDR3 is 12 amino acids. Here the CDR3 DNA reads TGTGCCAGCGGACAGGGGTGGGAAAAACTGTTTTTT. Protein product: CASGQGWEKLFF.

The chain carries TRBV6-5 and TRBJ2-6; D is perhaps TRBD1 (5 bases). Germline V lookup: CDR1 MNHEY, CDR2 SVGAGI. This CDR3 region has 13 residues. Trimming took off 7 bases at V and 3 bases at J, with 7 bases between the two ends. The CDR3 DNA reads TGTGCCAGCAACAGGCATGGGGCCAACGTCCTGACTTTC. Amino acid sequence: CASNRHGANVLTF.

The rearrangement joins TRBV4-1 to TRBJ1-2, with 9 bases fitting TRBD1. V was pared by 3 bases and J by 8 bases, with 7 bases of the junction left unmatched. CDR1 is MGHRA and CDR2 is YSYEKL in the germline V gene. The CDR3 runs to 14 residues. CDR3 in DNA: TGCGCCAGCAGCCATAAAACAGGGGGCGCAGGCTACACCTTC. Protein product: CASSHKTGGAGYTF.

Concerning this clone itself: Its ends do not fully match the called genes, so a read error is possible. The chain recombines TRBV2 with TRBJ1-5; D not certain. The germline V gene encodes CDR1 SNHLY and CDR2 FYNNEI. The CDR3 spans 13 residues. CDR3 bases: TGTGCCAGCACTGAAGAGGTGGCCCAGCCCCAGCATTTT. Translated: CASTEEVAQPQHF.

This chain uses TRBV27 with TRBJ2-1; 8 nucleotides agree with TRBD1. V was clipped by 7 bases and J by 6 bases; unmatched bases: 14. This CDR3 spans 16 amino acids. Per germline, CDR1 MNHEY and CDR2 SMNVEV (reference sequence). The CDR3 protein is CASTYWTGRRFNEQFF. CDR3 nucleotide sequence: TGTGCCAGCACCTATTGGACAGGGAGAAGGTTCAATGAGCAGTTCTTC.

The CDR3 region is CASSEGVAVFYEQYF. CDR3 in DNA: TGTGCCAGCAGTGAAGGGGTGGCAGTTTTCTACGAGCAGTACTTC. The chain links TRBV2 to TRBJ2-7, with D unresolved. This CDR3 is 15 amino acids long. Per the germline V gene, CDR1 is SNHLY and CDR2 is FYNNEI. The germline V and J ends were trimmed by 1 base and 3 bases, with 13 bases remaining between them.

The V call is TRBV5-3, the J call TRBJ2-7; TRBD2 is a possible D gene (7 bases). TRBV5-3 is flagged as an ORF with uncertain function. The germline V and J ends were trimmed by 3 bases and 6 bases, with 19 bases remaining between them. This CDR3 region has 15 residues. The CDR3 spells CARSSALGGGGEQYF. CDR3 bases: TGTGCCAGAAGCTCAGCTTTGGGGGGGGGCGGCGAGCAGTACTTC.

V is TRBV5-1 and J is TRBJ2-7; D might be TRBD1 (5 bases). Trimming removed 0 bases at V and 3 bases at J, with 13 bases between. The germline V gene has CDR1 SGHRS and CDR2 YFSETQ. CDR3 length equals 15 residues. This chain's CDR3 is CASSLALDIGYEQYF. CDR3 nucleotide sequence: TGCGCCAGCAGCTTGGCTTTGGACATTGGCTACGAGCAGTACTTC.

The V gene is TRBV5-6, the J gene TRBJ2-2; 8 bases are a match to TRBD1. Germline values: CDR1 SGHDT, CDR2 YYEEEE. The CDR3 has 15 amino acids. Germline trimming cut 4 bases from V and 4 bases from J; bases unmatched to any gene: 6. CDR3 DNA: TGTGCCAGCAGCCCGACAGGGGTGGCCACCGGGGAGCTGTTTTTT. It encodes CASSPTGVATGELFF.

The chain uses TRBV6-5 and TRBJ2-3; 10 positions agree with TRBD2. The V segment lost 3 bases and the J segment 14 bases; nucleotides outside the gene matches: 11. The CDR3 has 14 residues. The V gene's germline CDR1 is MNHEY and CDR2 SVGAGI. The CDR3 bases are TGTGCCAGCAGTTATGCTAGCGGGGGCACACTGAGGTATTTT. Protein product: CASSYASGGTLRYF.

The chain employs TRBV6-1 and TRBJ2-7, with a weak D call TRBD1 (5 bases). Trimming left V 5 bases short and J 2 bases short, with 13 bases between. The CDR3 consists of 14 residues. Germline assignment: CDR1 MNHNS and CDR2 SASEGT. The CDR3 sequence: CASSLDGAPYEQYF. The CDR3 nucleotides are TGTGCCAGCAGTCTAGATGGGGCCCCCTACGAGCAGTACTTC.

As regards this clone: The junction departs from germline at one end; a sequencing error may be responsible. CDR3 nucleotide sequence: TGTGCCAGCACCTTAGGGGACACAGATACGCAGTATTTT. Translated, it gives CASTLGDTDTQYF. The rearrangement links TRBV7-3 to TRBJ2-3, with D maybe TRBD1 (5 bases). Germline V gene lookup returns CDR1 SGHTA and CDR2 FQGTGA. The CDR3 contains 13 residues.

This sequence joins TRBV5-1 and TRBJ2-7, with 10 bases matching TRBD1. Losses at the gene ends were 4 bases for V and 5 bases for J; bases not matched to a gene: 12. Germline loops: CDR1 SGHRS, CDR2 YFSETQ. The CDR3 is 16 amino acids. The CDR3 bases are TGCGCCAGCAGCCCCGCCGGGACAGGGGTCCCCCACGAGCAGTACTTC. Its protein product is CASSPAGTGVPHEQYF. Using reference TRBV5-1 and TRBJ2-7 for the parts outside the CDR3, the full variable domain is KAGVTQTPRYLIKTRGQQVTLSCSPISGHRSVSWYQQTPGQGLQFLFEYFSETQRNKGNFPGRFSGRQFSNSRSEMNVSTLELGDSALYLCASSPAGTGVPHEQYFGPGTRLTVT.

This chain links TRBV28 with TRBJ2-5; 8 bases align to TRBD1. The J call may be mistaken, given a closer DNA end match to TRBJ2-7. CDR1 and CDR2 from the germline V gene are MDHEN and SYDVKM. The CDR3 covers 14 residues. DNA of the CDR3: TGTGCCGTCAGTAGGACAGGGACAGGCTACGAGCAGTACTTC. It yields the protein CAVSRTGTGYEQYF.

J is TRBJ1-1 and V is TRBV2, with unresolved D. The CDR3 totals 11 residues. V shed 3 bases and J shed 9 bases, with 8 bases lying between them. The germline gives CDR1 SNHLY, CDR2 FYNNEI. CDR3 nucleotide sequence: TGTGCCAGCAGTGATTTGGGTCAAGCTTTCTTT. It translates to CASSDLGQAFF.

The rearrangement links TRBV6-6 to TRBJ2-1; D uncertain. Looked up from germline, CDR1 is MNHNY and CDR2 is SVGAGI (reference sequence). The length of the CDR3 is 16 residues. V lost 4 bases to trimming and J lost 0 bases, with 13 bases between them. CDR3 in amino acids: CASSSLRRSSYNEQFF. Written as DNA, the CDR3 is TGTGCCAGCAGTTCTTTGCGGCGGAGCTCCTACAATGAGCAGTTCTTC.

The chain couples TRBV7-6 to TRBJ1-3; 10 positions match TRBD1. Unmatched junction bases numbered 8, after V lost 3 bases and J lost 3 bases. The CDR3 runs to 17 residues. The germline V gene has CDR1 SGHVS and CDR2 FNYEAQ. CDR3: CASSLAGTGADGNTIYF. CDR3 in DNA: TGTGCCAGCAGCTTGGCCGGGACAGGGGCGGATGGAAACACCATATATTTT.

This sequence joins TRBV7-9 and TRBJ1-3; D not certain. CDR3 size: 13 residues. V was pared by 6 bases and J by 4 bases, with 10 bases between. The germline V gene encodes CDR1 SEHNR and CDR2 FQNEAQ (reference sequence). CDR3 loop: CASSPLQGNTIYF. The CDR3 region has the DNA TGTGCCAGCAGTCCCCTCCAGGGAAACACCATATATTTT.

A single count supports this clone. The rearrangement joins TRBV6-4 to TRBJ2-2; tentative D call: TRBD2 (5 bases). The germline gives CDR1 MRHNA, CDR2 SNTAGT. The CDR3 is made up of 13 amino acids. Between the trimmed V and J ends, which lost 4 bases and 5 bases, there was a span of 8 bases. The CDR3 is CASSASGTGELFF. The CDR3 DNA sequence: TGTGCCAGCAGTGCAAGCGGTACCGGGGAGCTGTTTTTT.

This clone showed up just once. CDR3 amino acids: CASSLLGVAAPPLHF. CDR3 DNA sequence: TGTGCCAGCAGTTTATTGGGGGTTGCGGCTCCACCCCTCCACTTT. The J gene is TRBJ1-6, the V gene TRBV27; D possibly corresponds to TRBD1 (5 bases). This CDR3 contains 15 residues. Germline V gene sequence: CDR1 MNHEY, CDR2 SMNVEV (reference sequence). Trimming pared 1 base from V and 11 bases from J, leaving 15 bases between.

The chain employs TRBV5-1 and TRBJ2-1; 9 positions agree with TRBD2. Germline CDR1 SGHRS, CDR2 YFSETQ. The CDR3 spans 14 residues. V gave up 5 bases and J gave up 4 bases; unmatched junction bases: 4. The CDR3: CASRLAGDYNEQFF. The CDR3 DNA is TGCGCCAGCAGATTAGCGGGGGATTACAATGAGCAGTTCTTC.

The J gene is TRBJ2-2, the V gene TRBV27, with unresolved D. From germline, CDR1 is MNHEY and CDR2 SMNVEV (reference sequence). With 2 bases removed from V and 8 bases from J, the gap between germline ends came to 9 bases. The CDR3 has 13 amino acids. CDR3 bases: TGTGCCAGCAGTTTAAACGGGCGAGGGGAGCTGTTTTTT. This sequence encodes CASSLNGRGELFF.